The present T cell receptor (beta chain) was sequenced within a study of shared T cell receptors in the human thymus. This CDR3 region has 13 residues. Per the germline V gene, CDR1 is MNHNS and CDR2 is SASEGT. The V and J ends lost 2 bases and 0 bases respectively, with 5 bases between them. This table comes from immunoSEQ multiplex PCR, and its TCRdb copy is limited to in-frame clones, with some not included. This sample has about 400,000 clones; about 95% occur once, and the top ten carry around 0.018%. The sequencing sample was made of thymocytes. This chain links TRBV6-1 with TRBJ2-7; D remains ambiguous. The TCR originated in a human donor. CDR3 sequence: CASSENSSYEQYF. In DNA, the CDR3 is TGTGCCAGCAGTGAAAACAGCTCCTACGAGCAGTACTTC.